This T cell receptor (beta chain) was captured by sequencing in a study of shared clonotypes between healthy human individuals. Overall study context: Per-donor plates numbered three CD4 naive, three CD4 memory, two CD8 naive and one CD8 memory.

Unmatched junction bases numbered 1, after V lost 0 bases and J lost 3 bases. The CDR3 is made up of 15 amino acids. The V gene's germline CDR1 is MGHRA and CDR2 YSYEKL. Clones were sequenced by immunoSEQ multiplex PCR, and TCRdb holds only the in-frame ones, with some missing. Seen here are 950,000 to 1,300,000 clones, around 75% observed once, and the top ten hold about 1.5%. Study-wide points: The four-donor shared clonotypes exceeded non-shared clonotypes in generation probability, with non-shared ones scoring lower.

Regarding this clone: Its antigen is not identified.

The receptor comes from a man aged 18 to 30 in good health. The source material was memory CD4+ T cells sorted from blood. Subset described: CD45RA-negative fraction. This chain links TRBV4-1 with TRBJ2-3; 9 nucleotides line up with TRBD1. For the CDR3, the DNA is TGCGCCAGCAGCCAAGAAGGGACAGGGACAGATACGCAGTATTTT. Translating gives CASSQEGTGTDTQYF.